This is a list of T cell receptor beta chains from one sample in a study of cytomegalovirus exposure and HLA in healthy donors. Only in-frame clones appear in the TCRdb table, and some are missing; sequencing was by immunoSEQ multiplex PCR. The specimen's table records 30,000 to 35,000 clones. Sequenced material: PBMCs. The receptors originated from a woman in her forties in good health and CMV-seropositive. Both conserved end residues are part of each CDR3. A D gene is named only where the DNA matches it firmly.

D gene,J gene,V gene,CDR3 protein,CDR3 DNA
.,TRBJ1-5,TRBV5-1,CASTAGPNQPQHF,TGCGCCAGCACCGCGGGCCCCAATCAGCCCCAGCATTTT
TRBD1,TRBJ2-6,TRBV7-2,CASRRGGQGLSGANVLTF,TGTGCCAGCAGACGTGGGGGACAGGGCCTCTCTGGGGCCAACGTCCTGACTTTC
TRBD1,TRBJ2-7,TRBV6-1,CASSEAPGGYEQYF,TGTGCCAGCAGTGAAGCGCCAGGGGGCTACGAGCAGTACTTC
.,TRBJ2-1,TRBV7-3,CASSLGIAPDNEQFF,TGTGCCAGCAGCTTAGGAATAGCCCCGGACAATGAGCAGTTCTTC
.,TRBJ1-2,TRBV5-5,CASSLIGQGFSYGYTF,TGTGCCAGCAGCTTAATTGGTCAGGGTTTCAGCTATGGCTACACCTTC
.,TRBJ2-3,TRBV30,CAWSVGPRGDTQYF,TGTGCCTGGAGTGTAGGTCCCAGGGGAGATACGCAGTATTTT
.,TRBJ2-6,TRBV5-4,CASFGRESGANVLTF,TGTGCCAGCTTCGGACGGGAATCTGGGGCCAACGTCCTGACTTTC
.,TRBJ2-1,TRBV29-1,CSVESWGADEQFF,TGCAGCGTTGAATCGTGGGGAGCGGACGAGCAGTTCTTC
.,TRBJ2-3,TRBV29-1,CSVEGRSSRGTDTQYF,TGCAGCGTTGAGGGGCGGTCCTCACGAGGCACAGATACGCAGTATTTT
TRBD2,TRBJ2-1,TRBV9,CASNLAGASYNEQFF,TGTGCCAGCAATCTAGCGGGTGCCTCCTACAATGAGCAGTTCTTC
TRBD1,TRBJ1-2,TRBV6-1,CASSKTDRGYTF,TGTGCCAGCAGTAAAACGGACAGGGGCTACACCTTC
.,TRBJ1-1,TRBV7-6,CASSGDSTEAFF,TGTGCCAGCTCCGGGGACTCCACTGAAGCTTTCTTT
TRBD1,TRBJ1-1,TRBV18,CASSLTGGQGNTEAFF,TGTGCCAGCTCACTTACGGGGGGACAGGGGAACACTGAAGCTTTCTTT
.,TRBJ2-7,TRBV18,CASSLQAYEQYF,TGTGCCAGCTCACTACAGGCGTACGAGCAGTACTTC
.,TRBJ2-5,TRBV7-2,CASGSWETQYF,TGTGCCAGCGGGAGTTGGGAGACCCAGTACTTC
.,TRBJ2-1,TRBV6-5,CASSYSEEGAEQFF,TGTGCCAGCAGTTACTCAGAGGAGGGGGCTGAGCAGTTCTTC
.,TRBJ1-4,TRBV4-2,CASSQDRERNEKLFF,TGTGCCAGCAGCCAAGATAGGGAGCGGAATGAAAAACTGTTTTTT
.,TRBJ1-3,TRBV29-1,CSVSDRRPGNTIYF,TGCAGCGTTTCCGACAGACGACCTGGAAACACCATATATTTT
.,TRBJ2-2,TRBV5-1,CASSLSGNTGELFF,TGCGCCAGCAGCTTAAGCGGTAACACCGGGGAGCTGTTTTTT
.,TRBJ2-7,TRBV30,CAWRGWGEREQYF,TGTGCCTGGCGGGGTTGGGGGGAACGCGAGCAGTACTTC
TRBD2,TRBJ2-1,TRBV29-1,CSGSIAGLYNEQFF,TGCAGCGGCTCTATAGCGGGCCTCTACAATGAGCAGTTCTTC
.,TRBJ1-1,TRBV11-2,CASSVLEQTGTFF,TGTGCCAGCAGTGTATTAGAACAGACGGGGACTTTCTTT
TRBD2,TRBJ2-2,TRBV5-6,CASSFYSGIRTGELFF,TGTGCCAGCAGCTTCTATAGCGGGATACGAACCGGGGAGCTGTTTTTT
TRBD1,TRBJ1-2,TRBV27,CASSLSYGDRGDYGYTF,TGTGCCAGCAGTTTATCGTATGGGGACAGGGGTGACTATGGCTACACCTTC
TRBD2,TRBJ2-7,TRBV30,CAWSGLAVTYEQYF,TGTGCCTGGAGTGGTCTAGCGGTGACCTACGAGCAGTACTTC
.,TRBJ2-2,TRBV7-9,CAQPRTRGFFDTGELFF,TGTGCCCAACCGCGGACCCGGGGGTTTTTCGACACCGGGGAGCTGTTTTTT
TRBD2,TRBJ2-7,TRBV4-2,CASSQEVSGTYEQYF,TGTGCCAGCAGCCAAGAGGTTAGCGGGACCTACGAGCAGTACTTC
TRBD1,TRBJ1-5,TRBV30,CAWSAPGGQPQHF,TGTGCCTGGAGTGCCCCAGGGGGTCAGCCCCAGCATTTT
.,TRBJ2-3,TRBV7-2,CASSSPQGLSTDTQYF,TGTGCCAGCAGCTCACCCCAGGGACTTAGCACAGATACGCAGTATTTT
.,TRBJ1-5,TRBV28,CASSLYTDYSNQPQHF,TGTGCCAGCAGTTTATATACAGATTATAGCAATCAGCCCCAGCATTTT
.,TRBJ1-2,TRBV2,CASSEWSLNYGYTF,TGTGCCAGCAGTGAATGGTCCCTAAACTATGGCTACACCTTC
.,TRBJ2-3,TRBV7-3,CASSLSGADTQYF,TGTGCCAGCAGCTTATCCGGGGCAGATACGCAGTATTTT
.,TRBJ1-1,TRBV7-9,CASSANRVSEAFF,TGTGCCAGCAGCGCAAACAGAGTCTCTGAAGCTTTCTTT
.,TRBJ1-1,TRBV6-1,CASSPYGSENTEAFF,TGTGCCAGCAGTCCTTACGGTAGCGAGAACACTGAAGCTTTCTTT
TRBD2,TRBJ2-7,TRBV4-2,CASSQQGLAGAGEQYF,TGTGCCAGCAGCCAACAAGGACTAGCGGGAGCTGGGGAGCAGTACTTC
.,TRBJ2-7,TRBV5-5,CASSRLQGRDEQYF,TGTGCCAGCAGCCGCCTCCAGGGGAGGGACGAGCAGTACTTC
TRBD1,TRBJ2-5,TRBV7-7,CAISRGQGETQYF,TGTGCTATCTCCAGGGGGCAGGGAGAGACCCAGTACTTC
.,TRBJ1-3,TRBV5-1,CASSRGQVIGNTIYF,TGCGCCAGCAGCCGCGGGCAGGTCATAGGAAACACCATATATTTT
.,TRBJ2-2,TRBV4-1,CATRSAEANTGELFF,TGCGCCACCAGGTCGGCGGAAGCGAACACCGGGGAGCTGTTTTTT
TRBD2,TRBJ2-7,TRBV28,CASSPIAGLSYEQYF,TGTGCCAGCAGTCCTATAGCGGGGCTCTCCTACGAGCAGTACTTC
.,TRBJ1-2,TRBV5-5,CASSLGPGYGYTF,TGTGCCAGCAGCTTGGGACCGGGCTATGGCTACACCTTC
.,TRBJ2-1,TRBV7-6,CASSLARNGRDEQFF,TGTGCCAGCAGCTTAGCCAGGAATGGGAGAGATGAGCAGTTCTTC
.,TRBJ1-4,TRBV30,CAWDPGQGKFGEKLFF,TGTGCCTGGGATCCGGGCCAGGGGAAGTTTGGCGAAAAACTGTTTTTT
.,TRBJ1-1,TRBV9,CASSAGDMNTEAFF,TGTGCCAGCAGCGCCGGGGACATGAACACTGAAGCTTTCTTT
.,TRBJ2-7,TRBV4-1,CASSQLSKIRTVSYEQYF,TGCGCCAGCAGCCAACTATCTAAAATAAGGACAGTCAGCTACGAGCAGTACTTC